A single sample is the source of the 21 T cell receptor beta chains below, sequenced in a study of T cells in localized non-small cell lung cancer. Using immunoSEQ multiplex PCR, the repertoire was profiled, and TCRdb retains in-frame clones only, with some absent. The table lists roughly 76,000 clones, around three quarters of them singletons. Material: PBMCs, obtained before any cancer treatment. All receptors come from a man aged 35-69 years with stage II squamous cell lung carcinoma.

This clone has just a few counts. This chain uses TRBV9 with TRBJ2-3; D gene uncertain. Germline V gene lookup returns CDR1 SGDLS and CDR2 YYNGEE. V gave up 0 bases and J gave up 2 bases, with 13 bases separating them. This CDR3 spans 16 amino acids. The CDR3 here is CASSVGVSLYTDTQYF. DNA of the CDR3: TGTGCCAGCAGCGTAGGGGTTAGCTTATACACAGATACGCAGTATTTT.

The genes are TRBV12-5 and TRBJ1-1; tentative D call: TRBD1 (6 bases). The CDR3 has 15 amino acids. Trimming shortened V by 2 bases and J by 5 bases, and 15 bases separated the two germline ends. Germline V gene data show CDR1 as LGHNT and CDR2 as FRNRAP. CDR3 nucleotide sequence: TGTGCTAGTGGTTTGCACGGGGGGCTGGGAACTGAAGCTTTCTTT. This sequence encodes CASGLHGGLGTEAFF.

This clone was seen only once. This chain connects TRBV19 to TRBJ2-2; perhaps TRBD1 as D (6 bases). Germline V lookup: CDR1 LNHDA, CDR2 SQIVND (reference sequence). The ends were cut back, 4 bases at V and 4 bases at J, with 13 bases in the middle. CDR3 length: 15 residues. The CDR3 is CASSTLTGTTGELFF. The CDR3 coding sequence is TGTGCCAGTAGTACCCTGACAGGTACCACCGGGGAGCTGTTTTTT.

This clone was detected once. The CDR3 bases are TGTGCCTGGAGTTGGACAGGGGGAATGGAGACCCAGTACTTC. Translation gives CAWSWTGGMETQYF. The gene calls are TRBV30 and TRBJ2-5; 10 nucleotides align to TRBD1. Trimming cost V 2 bases and J 5 bases; bases outside gene matches: 5. The CDR3 is 14 amino acids. The germline gives CDR1 GTSNPN, CDR2 SVGIG (reference sequence).

This clone was picked up a small number of times. V gene TRBV9 combines with J gene TRBJ2-3; the match to TRBD2 covers 12 bases. CDR1 and CDR2 from the germline V gene are SGDLS and YYNGEE. This CDR3 is 20 amino acids long. J was trimmed by 0 bases and V by 3 bases; bases with no gene match: 14. The CDR3 sequence: CASSERAGTSGPHSTDTQYF. CDR3 nucleotide sequence: TGTGCCAGCAGCGAAAGAGCTGGGACTAGCGGGCCTCATAGCACAGATACGCAGTATTTT.

The V gene is TRBV5-1, the J gene TRBJ2-1; 11 bases align to TRBD2. The CDR3 loop spans 16 amino acids. V trimming: 0 bases; J trimming: 7 bases; junction bases outside the gene matches: 6. Germline CDR1 SGHRS, CDR2 YFSETQ. Here the CDR3 DNA reads TGCGCCAGCAGCTTGGTTAGCGGGAGGGCCTTGAATGAGCAGTTCTTC. Protein: CASSLVSGRALNEQFF.

V usage is TRBV2 and J usage is TRBJ2-5; weak D call: TRBD1 (6 bases). The CDR3 covers 14 residues. Trimming left V 6 bases short and J 4 bases short, with 15 bases between. Germline CDR1 reads SNHLY; CDR2 reads FYNNEI. In DNA form, the CDR3 reads TGTGCCAGCAGCCTACCGGGACACTCAGAGACCCAGTACTTC. This codes for CASSLPGHSETQYF.

The chain joins TRBV7-2 to TRBJ1-2; D uncertain. From germline, CDR1 is SGHTA and CDR2 FQGNSA. Deletions cut 5 bases from V and 2 bases from J, with 3 bases between. The CDR3 spans 11 residues. DNA for the CDR3: TGTGCCAGCAGCGTAAACTATGGCTACACCTTC. Translated: CASSVNYGYTF.

The chain has TRBV29-1 and TRBJ2-5; TRBD1 aligns across 10 bases. The J call may be faulty, since TRBJ2-7 better matches the DNA end. Germline assignment: CDR1 SQVTM and CDR2 ANQGSEA. The CDR3 consists of 11 residues. The CDR3 DNA is TGCAGCGCCAGGACAGGGGGCGAGCAGTACTTC. Amino acid sequence: CSARTGGEQYF.

The rearrangement uses TRBV4-3 and TRBJ2-3, with TRBD2 as a possible D gene (6 bases). V was clipped by 3 bases and J by 5 bases, with 9 bases between them. The V gene's germline CDR1 is LGHNA and CDR2 YSLEER. The CDR3 is 13 amino acids. The CDR3 DNA sequence: TGCGCCAGCAGCCACCCGGGGGTAGATACGCAGTATTTT. As protein: CASSHPGVDTQYF.

This chain connects TRBV5-1 to TRBJ2-7, with 13 bases aligning to TRBD2. Germline V gene lookup returns CDR1 SGHRS and CDR2 YFSETQ. The CDR3 covers 15 residues. Germline trimming cut 2 bases from V and 7 bases from J; bases unmatched to any gene: 6. CDR3 sequence reads: CASSFGTSGIVEQYF. The CDR3, as DNA: TGCGCCAGCAGCTTCGGGACTAGCGGGATCGTAGAGCAGTACTTC.

This clone was seen just once. J is TRBJ1-6 and V is TRBV5-1, with D possibly being TRBD1 (5 bases). V lost 2 bases, J lost 6 bases, and 15 bases lay in between. The CDR3 consists of 16 residues. Germline V gene data show CDR1 as SGHRS and CDR2 as YFSETQ. The CDR3: CASSLGAGRANSPLHF. CDR3 DNA sequence: TGCGCCAGCAGCTTAGGGGCGGGACGGGCTAATTCACCCCTCCACTTT.

The chain employs TRBV6-6 and TRBJ1-5; weak D call: TRBD1 (6 bases). Germline V lookup: CDR1 MNHNY, CDR2 SVGAGI (reference sequence). This CDR3 region has 16 residues. V was pared by 0 bases and J by 0 bases, with 9 bases between. The CDR3 here is CASSYSGGLSNQPQHF. In DNA, the CDR3 is TGTGCCAGCAGTTACTCTGGGGGCCTTAGCAATCAGCCCCAGCATTTT.

This chain links TRBV19 with TRBJ1-1; D perhaps matches TRBD1 (6 bases). Trimming left V 8 bases short and J 2 bases short, with 18 bases between. The germline V gene has CDR1 LNHDA and CDR2 SQIVND (reference sequence). CDR3 length: 15 residues. CDR3 protein: CASGFEGTRNTEAFF. The DNA of the CDR3 is TGTGCCAGTGGGTTCGAGGGGACAAGAAACACTGAAGCTTTCTTT.

The chain carries TRBV27 and TRBJ2-1; 10 bases match TRBD1. J gave up 6 bases and V 5 bases, and 7 bases lay outside the gene matches. Germline assignment: CDR1 MNHEY and CDR2 SMNVEV (reference sequence). The CDR3 totals 15 residues. CDR3 DNA: TGTGCCAGCAGTCCGGGGACAGGGGCGTCCAATGAGCAGTTCTTC. The encoded protein is CASSPGTGASNEQFF.

The chain has TRBV28 and TRBJ1-1, with D unclear. The CDR3 totals 13 residues. V was clipped by 7 bases and J by 4 bases, with 13 bases between them. Germline V gene sequence: CDR1 MDHEN, CDR2 SYDVKM. CDR3: CASIAGRVTEAFF. The CDR3 nucleotides are TGTGCCAGCATTGCCGGGAGGGTCACTGAAGCTTTCTTT.

The chain carries TRBV4-1 and TRBJ2-7, with 9 bases lining up with TRBD1. CDR3 length equals 15 residues. J lost 4 bases, V lost 5 bases, and 9 bases had no gene match. Germline assignment: CDR1 MGHRA and CDR2 YSYEKL. The CDR3 reads CASSSWGQGSYEQYF. The CDR3 DNA reads TGCGCCAGCAGCTCTTGGGGACAGGGTTCGTACGAGCAGTACTTC.

The V gene is TRBV5-1, the J gene TRBJ1-6; TRBD1 aligns across 9 bases. This CDR3 has 18 residues. V trimming: 1 base; J trimming: 10 bases; junction bases outside the gene matches: 15. Looked up from germline, CDR1 is SGHRS and CDR2 is YFSETQ. The CDR3 DNA is TGCGCCAGCAGCTTGATTACAGGGGGCGCGAATTGGTCGTCACCCCTCCACTTT. Its translation is CASSLITGGANWSSPLHF.

The V call is TRBV7-3, the J call TRBJ2-6; 8 bases agree with TRBD1. Trimming removed 1 base from V and 3 bases from J; junction bases left unmatched: 5. CDR1 and CDR2 (germline): SGHTA, FQGTGA. There are 17 residues in the CDR3. CDR3 DNA sequence: TGTGCCAGCAGCTTAAGGCAGGGGGCGAGTGGGGCCAACGTCCTGACTTTC. Translated: CASSLRQGASGANVLTF. Full variable domain (remainder filled in from reference TRBV7-3 and TRBJ2-6): GAGVSQTPSNKVTEKGKYVELRCDPISGHTALYWYRQSLGQGPEFLIYFQGTGAADDSGLPNDRFFAVRPEGSVSTLKIQRTERGDSAVYLCASSLRQGASGANVLTFGAGSRLTVL.

The J gene is TRBJ1-2, the V gene TRBV7-9, with TRBD1 matching 8 bases. CDR1 and CDR2 (germline): SEHNR, FQNEAQ (reference sequence). V lost 5 bases, J lost 10 bases, and 9 bases stayed unmatched. This CDR3 has 13 residues. Written as DNA, the CDR3 is TGTGCCAGCAGCACTCCCGGGACAGGACCCTACACCTTC. Residues: CASSTPGTGPYTF.

V gene TRBV4-1 combines with J gene TRBJ1-6, with D maybe TRBD1 (5 bases). Trimming took off 1 base at V and 10 bases at J, with 14 bases between the two ends. Per germline, CDR1 MGHRA and CDR2 YSYEKL. The CDR3 consists of 15 residues. The CDR3 is CASSQVAGTDSPLHF. The CDR3 nucleotides read TGCGCCAGCAGCCAAGTTGCAGGGACCGACTCACCCCTCCACTTT.